The rows below give T cell receptor beta chains drawn from one sample of a study of shared clonotypes between healthy human individuals. Data came from immunoSEQ multiplex PCR; TCRdb stores just in-frame clones and leaves some out. The sample gives 2 million to 2.5 million clones, roughly 93% of which show up once; under 0.45% is in the top ten. Source material: naive CD4+ T cells from PBMCs. The receptors shown here come from a man aged 18 to 30 in good health. Some clones in this sample may be carry-over from other donors' samples. The CDR3 runs from the conserved cysteine through the conserved F or W.

v_call,cdr3_aa
TRBV5-1,CASGQSAINYGYTF
TRBV6-1,CASTGTINYEQYF
TRBV7-9,CASSAGGSIKLFF
TRBV5-1,CASSLVFGGKERGETQYF
TRBV9,CASSVEGGLYGYTF
TRBV10-3,CAISEIASTDTQYF
TRBV2,CASRWTERNTGELFF
TRBV4-2,CASSQDGGDRLETQYF
TRBV28,CASSLWENANYGYTF
TRBV11-2,CASRSISGNTIYF
TRBV6-1,CASSGILAGGWGDTDTQYF
TRBV14,CASSQARNTIYF
TRBV9,CASSVAPRGGEDTQYF
TRBV7-2,CASSSGAQGTGELFF
TRBV27,CASSFSSGRSSYNEQFF
TRBV5-1,CASSAGLAGVEETQYF
TRBV30,CAWSVGGLSGELFF
TRBV5-4,CASSPPRARVGYGYTF
TRBV11-3,CASSDRGRDDEQFF
TRBV9,CASSSTGSSYEQYF
TRBV10-1,CASSGFTSGRYNEQFF